This TCR beta chain was retrieved from a study of T cells in Graves' hyperthyroidism and ophthalmopathy. Study-level results: The model predicted ophthalmopathy a median roughly six months before onset.

Germline V gene lookup returns CDR1 SGHVS and CDR2 FNYEAQ. Trimming took 1 base from V and 7 from J, leaving 8 bases between them. CDR3 length: 13 amino acids. Amplified regions were TCR beta CDR3 sequences from RNA transcripts. An initial round of RT-PCR targeting the TCR CDR3 relied on the HTBI primer set. A single record per CDR3 protein comes from TCRdb applying MiXCR to the multiplex PCR reads. The data contain fewer than 450,000 distinct CDR3 sequences, approximately 16% of them singletons. A word on this clonotype: Its antigen is as yet unknown.

Material: blood. V is TRBV7-6 and J is TRBJ1-5, with D unclear. The sequence was obtained from a woman aged 60 to 75 with Graves' ophthalmopathy. CDR3 sequence reads: CASSLDHGQPQHF. The CDR3 DNA reads TGTGCCAGCAGCTTAGACCACGGACAGCCCCAGCATTTT.